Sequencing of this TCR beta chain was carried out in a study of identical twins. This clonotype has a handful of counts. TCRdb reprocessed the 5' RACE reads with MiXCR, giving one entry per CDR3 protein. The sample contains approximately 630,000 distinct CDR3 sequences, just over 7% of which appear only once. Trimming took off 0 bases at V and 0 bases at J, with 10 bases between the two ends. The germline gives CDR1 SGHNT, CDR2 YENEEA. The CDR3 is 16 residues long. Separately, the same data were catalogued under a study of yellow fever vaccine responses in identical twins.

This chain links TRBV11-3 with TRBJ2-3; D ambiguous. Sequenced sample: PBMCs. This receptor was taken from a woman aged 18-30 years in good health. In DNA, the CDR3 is TGTGCCAGCAGCTTAGATCTCACAACTAGCACAGATACGCAGTATTTT. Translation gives CASSLDLTTSTDTQYF.